This TCR beta chain came from a study of shared clonotypes between healthy human individuals. The germline gives CDR1 GTSNPN, CDR2 SVGIG (reference sequence). The CDR3 extends over 13 amino acids. Trimming left V 0 bases short and J 1 base short, with 7 bases between. Each subset's genomic DNA was shared equally among a number of immunoSEQ plates. Original processing methods: Without quality scores, immunoSEQ junctional reads could not be filtered like full-length reads. TCRdb's table, derived via immunoSEQ multiplex PCR, lists solely in-frame clones and lacks some. From that table come the V and J calls and clone size; the DNA was used to work out D and trimming. The data hold roughly 550,000 clones, with less than 97% observed a single time. Cells designated naive CD8 were CD45RO-negative and were positively selected for CCR7, with terminally differentiated effector memory CD45RA+ cells excluded.

Sequencing was carried out using naive CD8+ T cells sorted from blood. The TCR comes from a woman in her twenties or thirties in good health. The rearrangement joins TRBV30 to TRBJ2-7; D ambiguous. The CDR3 reads CAWSVDQSYEQYF. DNA of the CDR3: TGTGCCTGGAGTGTGGACCAATCCTACGAGCAGTACTTC.